These T cell receptor beta chains were read from a single sample in a study of blood T cell repertoires in COVID-19. Using immunoSEQ multiplex PCR, the repertoire was profiled, and TCRdb retains in-frame clones only, with some absent. The sample lists approximately 46,000 clones, roughly 82% occurring once. The specimen sequenced was peripheral blood. The receptor set was obtained from a human donor in a cohort sampled during active COVID-19. Each CDR3 is given with its conserved first and last residue. The order of the fields is CDR3 length, J gene, D gene, clone size, V gene, CDR3 protein, CDR3 DNA. A D gene is named only where the DNA matches it firmly. The listing skips clone size in some rows; elsewhere it reads once, few, many or a size class.

>15|TRBJ2-1|TRBD2|few|TRBV25-1
CASSESSSGNNEQFF
TGTGCCAGCAGTGAATCCTCTAGCGGGAACAATGAGCAGTTCTTC
>21|TRBJ2-2|NA|NA|TRBV27
CASSLFGRQTIRIGGTGELFF
TGTGCCAGCAGTTTATTTGGTAGACAAACCATACGGATCGGGGGCACCGGGGAGCTGTTTTTT
>13|TRBJ2-1|TRBD2|NA|TRBV30
CAWSAGGRNEQFF
TGTGCCTGGAGTGCTGGCGGGAGGAATGAGCAGTTCTTC
>14|TRBJ1-2|NA|few|TRBV7-9
CASSLVRQDYGYTF
TGTGCCAGCAGCTTAGTCAGACAGGACTATGGCTACACCTTC
>13|TRBJ2-2|NA|NA|TRBV30
CAWIRANTGELFF
TGTGCCTGGATACGGGCGAACACCGGGGAGCTGTTTTTT
>17|TRBJ2-7|TRBD2|NA|TRBV19
CASSIDGTSGFSYEQYF
TGTGCCAGTAGTATAGACGGGACTAGCGGTTTCTCCTACGAGCAGTACTTC
>15|TRBJ2-3|TRBD1|NA|TRBV28
CASNPGQGNTDTQYF
TGTGCCAGCAACCCCGGACAGGGGAATACAGATACGCAGTATTTT
>15|TRBJ2-1|TRBD2|NA|TRBV2
CASSEMRAGGHEQFF
TGTGCCAGCAGTGAAATGCGGGCGGGAGGGCATGAGCAGTTCTTC
>14|TRBJ2-7|TRBD2|NA|TRBV7-2
CASSLGTSGSLSYF
TGTGCCAGCAGCCTTGGGACTAGCGGGAGCCTTTCGTACTTC
>14|TRBJ1-5|NA|NA|TRBV7-2
CASSWGTSNQPQHF
TGTGCCAGCAGTTGGGGGACAAGCAATCAGCCCCAGCATTTT
>12|TRBJ1-4|NA|NA|TRBV6-1
CASSEFREKLFF
TGTGCCAGCAGTGAATTCCGTGAAAAACTGTTTTTT
>13|TRBJ2-1|NA|NA|TRBV5-8
CASSYGLYNEQFF
TGTGCCAGCAGCTACGGACTGTACAATGAGCAGTTCTTC
>15|TRBJ2-1|NA|NA|TRBV7-6
CASSLQRATYNEQFF
TGTGCCAGCAGCTTACAGCGCGCGACCTACAATGAGCAGTTCTTC
>15|TRBJ2-1|TRBD1|medium-sized|TRBV24-1
CATSEGQSSYNEQFF
TGTGCCACCTCCGAGGGACAGAGCTCCTACAATGAGCAGTTCTTC
>12|TRBJ2-2|NA|once|TRBV7-4
CASSYPVVELFF
TGTGCCAGCAGCTACCCGGTCGTGGAGCTGTTTTTT
>14|TRBJ1-2|TRBD1|NA|TRBV5-1
CASSPETGNYGYTF
TGCGCCAGCAGCCCAGAGACAGGGAACTATGGCTACACCTTC
>15|TRBJ2-5|NA|NA|TRBV5-4
CASSLDSSRAETQYF
TGTGCCAGCAGCCTGGACTCGTCCAGGGCAGAGACCCAGTACTTC
>14|TRBJ2-7|TRBD2|NA|TRBV6-6
CASSGSGKGGEQYF
TGTGCCAGCAGTGGTAGCGGGAAGGGGGGCGAGCAGTACTTC
>13|TRBJ2-5|NA|NA|TRBV5-1
CASSLESEATQYF
TGCGCCAGCAGCTTGGAAAGCGAGGCGACCCAGTACTTC
>15|TRBJ2-1|NA|NA|TRBV5-6
CASSPRAGPNNEQFF
TGTGCCAGCAGCCCGCGAGCGGGTCCTAACAATGAGCAGTTCTTC
>14|TRBJ2-3|TRBD2|NA|TRBV3-1/TRBV3-2
CASSPRENTDTQYF
TGTGCCAGCAGCCCGCGGGAGAACACAGATACGCAGTATTTT
>14|TRBJ2-7|NA|NA|TRBV2
CASTLGVGSYEQYF
TGTGCCAGCACCCTCGGAGTTGGGTCCTACGAGCAGTACTTC